This TCR beta chain was profiled in a study of blood T cell repertoires in COVID-19. Across the study: Researchers got acute and convalescent COVID-19 samples from the United States, Italy and Spain. PBMCs, B-cell-depleted T cells, or T cells provided the cDNA or gDNA that made up the material.

CDR3 length: 13 residues. CDR1 is LNHDA, CDR2 SQIVND, per germline (reference sequence). V dropped 6 bases and J dropped 0 bases, with 6 bases sitting between them. In the authors' methods: Reference gene primers were amplified, and this amplification served to estimate nucleated cell counts. TCRdb's table, derived via immunoSEQ multiplex PCR, lists solely in-frame clones and lacks some. V, J and clone size are taken as reported in that table, and D and trimming were inferred from the DNA itself. Among some 130,000 clones listed, 81% were seen once. The TCR sequence derives from a woman between 55 and 75 years old with active or convalescent COVID-19. This chain connects TRBV19 to TRBJ2-1, with D unclear. Sequenced sample: peripheral blood. The CDR3 region is CASSADSYNEQFF. CDR3 sequence (DNA): TGTGCCAGTAGCGCGGACTCCTACAATGAGCAGTTCTTC.